These 2 T cell receptor beta chains share one sample of origin, sequenced in a study of molecular identifiers for immune sequencing clone quantification. TCRdb redid the calling of the PCR reads with MiXCR, one entry per CDR3 protein. Among more than 550,000 distinct CDR3 sequences, 25% were seen once, and the ten largest hold 0.7% to 0.95%. The sequencing input was naive CD8+ T cells from blood, with Jurkat cell RNA spiked in. Subset here: FACS-sorted CD8+CD4-CCR7+CD45RA+ naive T cells. These receptors came from a human donor in good health. Some libraries in this study had Jurkat cell RNA spiked in.

J is TRBJ1-2 and V is TRBV3-1; no definite D call. CDR1 is LGHDT, CDR2 YNNKEL, per germline (reference sequence). The CDR3 is made up of 14 amino acids. Trimming stripped 4 bases from V and 2 bases from J, with 11 bases between. CDR3 residues: CASSPSTRNYGYTF. CDR3 coding DNA: TGTGCCAGCAGCCCGTCAACTAGGAACTATGGCTACACCTTC.

With respect to this clonotype: This sequence may be a read error, since a much larger clone differs from it by one base. V and J are TRBV6-2 or TRBV6-3 and TRBJ2-7; 7 bases agree with TRBD2. CDR3 length: 14 amino acids. Looked up from germline, CDR1 is MNHEY and CDR2 is SVGEGT. The CDR3 bases are TGTGCCAACAGTTCGAGCGGGGCCCCCTACGAGCAGTACTTC. Translated, it gives CANSSSGAPYEQYF.